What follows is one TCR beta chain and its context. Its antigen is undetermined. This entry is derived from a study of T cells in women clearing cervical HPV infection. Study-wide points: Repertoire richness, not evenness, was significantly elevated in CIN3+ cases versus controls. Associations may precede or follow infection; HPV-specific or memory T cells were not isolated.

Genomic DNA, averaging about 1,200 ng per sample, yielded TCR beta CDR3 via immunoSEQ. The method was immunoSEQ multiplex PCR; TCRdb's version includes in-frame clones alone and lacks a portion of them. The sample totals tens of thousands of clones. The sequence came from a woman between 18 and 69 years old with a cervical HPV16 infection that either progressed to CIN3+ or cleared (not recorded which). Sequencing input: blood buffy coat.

The DNA read from the CDR3 is TGCAGTGCTAGAAGGGGCGCCACAGGGGGGAGGTACGAG. It is translated as CSARRGATGGRYE. The whole CDR3 protein reads CSARRGATGGRYEQYF. The V gene is TRBV20-1, the J gene TRBJ2-7; 8 bases map to TRBD1. From the germline J gene comes the end of the CDR3, since the read stops 3 residues before it. The CDR3 sequence is 16 residues long. The germline V gene has CDR1 DFQATT and CDR2 SNEGSKA (reference sequence). The V gene end was trimmed by 2 bases and the J gene end by 4 bases; junction bases not matched to a gene: 13.